Listed below are T cell receptor beta chains from one sample, sequenced in a study of cytomegalovirus exposure and HLA in healthy donors. Clones were sequenced by immunoSEQ multiplex PCR, and TCRdb holds only the in-frame ones, with some missing. The sample consists of about 88,000 clones, 84% of them appearing once. The source material was PBMCs. These receptors were taken from a woman between 18 and 29 years old in good health and CMV-seropositive. The CDR3 runs from the conserved cysteine through the conserved F or W. The D gene is left open where the match is weak. Rows give clone size only sometimes, using once, few, many, or a class for an expanded clone.

>TRBJ1-1|TRBV5-1|TRBD1|once
CASSLGRGLIRNTEAFF
TGCGCCAGCAGCTTGGGTAGGGGGCTAATCAGGAACACTGAAGCTTTCTTT
>TRBJ1-6|TRBV7-2|.|.
CASSLRGGADSPLHF
TGTGCCAGCAGCTTACGAGGTGGCGCCGATTCACCCCTCCACTTT
>TRBJ2-3|TRBV6-5|.|.
CASSTPSRSTDTQYF
TGTGCCAGCAGTACCCCAAGCCGCAGCACAGATACGCAGTATTTT
>TRBJ1-2|TRBV28|.|.
CASSLETVYGYTF
TGTGCCAGCAGTTTAGAGACAGTCTATGGCTACACCTTC
>TRBJ1-2|TRBV15|.|once
CATSRDYGGVGYTF
TGTGCCACCAGCAGAGATTACGGGGGTGTGGGCTACACCTTC
>TRBJ1-1|TRBV7-3|TRBD1|few
CASSATGEAEAFF
TGTGCCAGCAGCGCCACAGGGGAGGCTGAAGCTTTCTTT
>TRBJ1-3|TRBV19|.|.
CASSPGNTIYF
TGTGCCAGTAGTCCGGGAAACACCATATATTTT
>TRBJ1-1|TRBV28|.|few
CASSLGREAFF
TGTGCCAGCAGTTTAGGCAGGGAAGCTTTCTTT
>TRBJ1-2|TRBV7-2|.|many
CASSLGSRAIDGYTF
TGTGCCAGCAGCTTAGGTTCCAGGGCCATAGATGGCTACACCTTC
>TRBJ1-2|TRBV27|.|.
CASSPDPGPGYGYTF
TGTGCCAGCAGTCCCGACCCCGGGCCAGGGTATGGCTACACCTTC
>TRBJ1-4|TRBV28|.|.
CASSSGGRVWANEKLFF
TGTGCCAGCAGTTCGGGAGGCCGGGTTTGGGCTAATGAAAAACTGTTTTTT
>TRBJ1-6|TRBV4-1|.|.
CASSQAPRARGSPLHF
TGCGCCAGCAGCCAAGCCCCCCGGGCGCGGGGGTCACCCCTCCACTTT
>TRBJ1-2|TRBV7-4|TRBD1|.
CASSCWDRGANYGYTF
TGTGCCAGCAGCTGCTGGGACAGAGGAGCTAACTATGGCTACACCTTC
>TRBJ1-2|TRBV11-2|TRBD1|.
CASSSQGAGGYTF
TGTGCCAGCAGCTCCCAGGGGGCTGGTGGCTACACCTTC
>TRBJ1-1|TRBV7-3|.|.
CASSRTRGINTEAFF
TGTGCCAGCAGCCGGACACGGGGGATAAACACTGAAGCTTTCTTT
>TRBJ2-7|TRBV28|.|.
CASSLEGVGYF
TGTGCCAGCAGTTTAGAGGGTGTGGGGTACTTC
>TRBJ2-3|TRBV30|.|.
CAWNLAADTQYF
TGTGCCTGGAACCTAGCAGCCGATACGCAGTATTTT
>TRBJ2-1|TRBV5-6|TRBD2|.
CASSLTSGGNNEQFF
TGTGCCAGCAGCTTGACTAGCGGGGGGAACAATGAGCAGTTCTTC
>TRBJ2-7|TRBV4-1|.|.
CASSQGHEQYF
TGCGCCAGCAGCCAAGGGCACGAGCAGTACTTC
>TRBJ1-2|TRBV6-6|.|.
CASTGLGGYTF
TGTGCCAGCACAGGACTAGGAGGCTACACCTTC
>TRBJ2-5|TRBV28|.|.
CASSKSPPRAPVQETQYF
TGTGCCAGCAGTAAGTCCCCACCTCGAGCGCCCGTACAAGAGACCCAGTACTTC
>TRBJ2-2|TRBV27|.|.
CASTLGPTPNTGELFF
TGTGCCAGCACCCTTGGGCCCACTCCGAACACCGGGGAGCTGTTTTTT
>TRBJ1-1|TRBV7-8|.|.
CASSFQVSLVMNTEAFF
TGTGCCAGCAGCTTTCAGGTCTCCCTCGTAATGAACACTGAAGCTTTCTTT
>TRBJ2-7|TRBV30|.|.
CAWSPRDGVFYEQYF
TGTGCCTGGAGCCCGCGGGACGGAGTTTTCTACGAGCAGTACTTC
>TRBJ1-1|TRBV6-1|.|.
CASSVGIRATEAFF
TGTGCCAGCAGTGTTGGGATCAGGGCCACTGAAGCTTTCTTT
>TRBJ1-4|TRBV9|TRBD1|.
CASSGEIRDSLNEKLFF
TGTGCCAGCAGCGGAGAGATAAGGGACAGCCTTAATGAAAAACTGTTTTTT
>TRBJ2-1|TRBV4-1|TRBD2|.
CASSQDDGGAYAEQFF
TGCGCCAGCAGCCAAGACGACGGGGGGGCCTATGCTGAGCAGTTCTTC
>TRBJ2-2|TRBV7-6|.|.
CASSPGTGELFF
TGTGCCAGCAGCCCGGGGACCGGGGAGCTGTTTTTT
>TRBJ2-3|TRBV7-2|TRBD1|.
CASSLAGTGFTDTQYF
TGTGCCAGCAGCTTAGCGGGGACAGGGTTCACAGATACGCAGTATTTT
>TRBJ1-2|TRBV19|.|.
CASSIPYLNYGYTF
TGTGCCAGTAGTATCCCTTACTTAAACTATGGCTACACCTTC
>TRBJ1-2|TRBV4-2|.|.
CASSQDAGGEVGYTF
TGTGCCAGCAGCCAAGATGCGGGGGGAGAGGTTGGCTACACCTTC
>TRBJ1-1|TRBV5-6|.|.
CASSLGQANTEAFF
TGTGCCAGCAGCTTGGGACAGGCGAACACTGAAGCTTTCTTT
>TRBJ1-2|TRBV7-6|.|.
CASSPLAGLGGYTF
TGTGCCAGCAGCCCCCTGGCGGGTCTCGGTGGCTACACCTTC
>TRBJ2-7|TRBV7-2|TRBD1|.
CASSLGQTMSSYEQYF
TGTGCCAGCAGCCTGGGACAGACCATGAGCTCCTACGAGCAGTACTTC
>TRBJ2-1|TRBV5-1|.|.
CASSGDGNQADSYNEQFF
TGCGCCAGCAGCGGCGACGGAAACCAGGCAGATTCCTACAATGAGCAGTTCTTC
>TRBJ2-7|TRBV6-5|.|.
CASSGDYTYEQYF
TGTGCCAGCAGTGGTGACTATACCTACGAGCAGTACTTC
>TRBJ2-2|TRBV7-6|TRBD1|.
CASTLSGTANTGELFF
TGTGCCAGCACCTTGTCCGGGACAGCGAACACCGGGGAGCTGTTTTTT
>TRBJ1-1|TRBV18|.|.
CASSGAMNTEAFF
TGTGCCAGCTCAGGAGCTATGAACACTGAAGCTTTCTTT
>TRBJ2-7|TRBV2|TRBD1|.
CASFKTSGQGYYEQYF
TGTGCCAGCTTTAAAACATCGGGACAGGGGTATTACGAGCAGTACTTC
>TRBJ1-2|TRBV19|.|once
CASSIDPRYGYTF
TGTGCCAGTAGTATAGATCCCAGATATGGCTACACCTTC
>TRBJ2-7|TRBV6-5|TRBD1|few
CASRGQGAGEQYF
TGTGCCAGCCGCGGACAGGGGGCTGGGGAGCAGTACTTC
>TRBJ1-5|TRBV28|.|.
CATETPAGGGNQPQHF
TGTGCCACCGAAACCCCTGCGGGCGGGGGGAATCAGCCCCAGCATTTT
>TRBJ2-3|TRBV29-1|.|.
CSVLAHRTDTQYF
TGCAGCGTTCTAGCGCACCGCACAGATACGCAGTATTTT
>TRBJ1-2|TRBV11-3|TRBD1|.
CASSTDRDGYGYTF
TGTGCCAGCAGCACCGACAGGGATGGATATGGCTACACCTTC
>TRBJ2-1|TRBV15|TRBD2|once
CATSTGEGTVSYNEQFF
TGTGCCACCAGCACCGGGGAGGGGACCGTCTCCTACAATGAGCAGTTCTTC
>TRBJ1-3|TRBV7-6|.|.
CASSLPTGSGGNTIYF
TGTGCCAGCAGCCTACCAACAGGCTCGGGCGGAAACACCATATATTTT
>TRBJ1-4|TRBV4-2|TRBD1|.
CASSPGQGLEKLFF
TGTGCCAGCAGCCCGGGACAGGGGCTTGAAAAACTGTTTTTT
>TRBJ2-3|TRBV10-2|.|.
CASSESFGGRSTDTQYF
TGCGCCAGCAGTGAGTCTTTTGGGGGGAGGAGCACAGATACGCAGTATTTT
>TRBJ2-1|TRBV10-2|TRBD1|.
CASSVRGQNYNEQFF
TGCGCCAGCAGTGTAAGGGGGCAAAACTACAATGAGCAGTTCTTC
>TRBJ2-5|TRBV2|.|once
CASSPQETQYF
TGTGCCAGCAGTCCGCAAGAGACCCAGTACTTC
>TRBJ2-3|TRBV4-1|TRBD2|.
CASSQEPREGLTADTQYF
TGCGCCAGCAGCCAAGAGCCAAGGGAGGGATTGACCGCAGATACGCAGTATTTT
>TRBJ1-2|TRBV6-1|.|few
CATSKGYTF
TGTGCCACCTCTAAGGGCTACACCTTC
>TRBJ2-1|TRBV7-7|TRBD2|.
CASSPTNGGAGNEQFF
TGTGCCAGCAGCCCGACAAACGGGGGGGCCGGCAATGAGCAGTTCTTC